This TCR beta chain derives from a study of CXCR3-negative and CXCR3-positive naive CD8 T cells (dated by TCRdb to the late 2010s). Looking at the study overall: In total, roughly 140 million TRB reads were obtained, which works out to roughly 1.5 +/- 0.3 million reads per library. Diversity and physicochemical repertoire analyses covered 11 donors pooled from two independent experiments. The TRBV-TRBJ cluster analysis covered naive subsets from about five donors and memory cells from 3 donors. Here is what the overall study found, with its caveats: Repertoire diversity was comparably high in both naive subsets but much lower in memory CD8+ T cells. Surface CD5, linked to self-reactivity in mice, was comparable between naive subsets; TCR interaction strength was therefore also inferred from TRB CDR3 physicochemical properties. CXCR3 expression partially decreased after cryopreservation, so most assays used freshly isolated PBMCs. Similar TRBV-TRBJ usage was shown by naive CXCR3-negative and CXCR3-positive cells from the same donor, whereas distinct patterns were shown by memory cells. TRB CDR3s from CXCR3-positive naive cells showed higher hydrophobicity (lower Kidera factor 4), lower energy, and higher strength and volume indices than CXCR3-negative naive cells.

The CDR3 spans 17 residues, from the cysteine through the phenylalanine. No DNA sequence was recorded. The germline V gene yields MGHRA for CDR1 and YSYEKL for CDR2. Points on this clonotype: No antigen is known for it.

Sequencing used a NextSeq 550. The Human TCR Profiling Kit (MiLaboratory) was used to prepare UMI-labeled 5' RACE TRB cDNA libraries. The full amount of extracted RNA was used for cDNA synthesis, and the full amount of resulting cDNA was used for PCR amplification. Libraries were prepared in parallel using an identical number of PCR cycles. Turning to the authors' computational methods: MIGEC and MiXCR extracted about 50,000 +/- 10,000 unique UMI-labeled TRB cDNA molecules per library, requiring at least two reads per UMI. Each library averaged approximately 40,000 +/- 10,000 functional in-frame TRB CDR3 nucleotide clonotypes without stop codons. After downsampling to 5000 UMI-labeled TRB molecules per sample, diversity metrics such as normalized Shannon-Wiener and Chao1 were calculated in VDJtools. For the central five CDR3 residues, VDJtools calculated physicochemical properties weighted by clonotype size, namely interaction energy, strength, volume and Kidera factor 4. One entry per CDR3 protein sequence results from the TCRdb reprocessing of the reads, with DNA left out. These V and J calls are TCRdb output, not the study's own analysis. This sample's table has entries for 40,000 to 45,000 distinct CDR3 sequences. The ten largest make up about 1.9% of the sample.

For every CD8+ T cell subset, approximately 300,000 cells were flow-sorted straight into RLT lysis buffer, and each subset was sorted in triplicate. Naive CD8+ T cells were defined stringently as CD45RO-CCR7+CD27+CD95- to exclude memory contaminants. Peripheral blood mononuclear cells were isolated from buffy coats using standard density gradient centrifugation. Naive CXCR3-negative and CXCR3-positive CD8+ T cells were flow-sorted on a FACSAria III. Total RNA was extracted from sorted cells using an RNeasy Mini Kit. Sequencing used naive CXCR3- CD8+ T cells from blood. The sample's cell subset or site label, in plain terms: CD45RO-CCR7+CD27+CD95- naive CD8+ T cells lacking CXCR3 (TNR3-). Rearrangement joined TRBV4-1 to TRBJ2-1. This TCR was recovered from a human donor in good health. Some clones in this sample may be carry-over from other donors' samples. The CDR3 loop reads CASSQDSIQSSYNEQFF.